Given below is one T cell receptor beta chain in context. The data derive from a study of blood T cell repertoires in COVID-19. For the study at large: The analysed material was cDNA or gDNA that came from T cells, B-cell-depleted T cells, or PBMCs.

The V gene's germline CDR1 is SGHNT and CDR2 YYREEE (reference sequence). There are 14 residues in the CDR3. V was clipped by 1 base and J by 7 bases, with 12 bases between them. The table came from immunoSEQ multiplex PCR; TCRdb's copy has only in-frame clones and leaves some out. Among about 220,000 clones listed, 82% were seen once. In Cohort 3, a recovered donor had either two negative PCRs, clearance, or symptom resolution. This TCR came from a woman between 55 and 75 years old who had recovered from COVID-19. The chain joins TRBV5-4 to TRBJ1-5; D ambiguous. Sequenced sample: PBMCs or T cells enriched from blood (not recorded which). The CDR3 DNA sequence: TGTGCCAGCAGCTTGTGGGGAGAGGGCCAGCCCCAGCATTTT. It codes for CASSLWGEGQPQHF.